The following is a TCR beta chain sequence with its context. The data were taken from a study of OX40 agonist ivuxolimab in advanced cancers. The CDR3 totals 13 residues. V lost 0 bases and J 4 bases, leaving 5 bases between the germline ends. Per the germline V gene, CDR1 is SGHKS and CDR2 is YYEKEE (reference sequence). Sequenced by immunoSEQ multiplex PCR; TCRdb stores in-frame clones only, minus some. The profile shows about 64,000 clones, about 83% of them singletons. This sequence was found in an adult with an advanced solid tumor such as melanoma, head and neck, liver or kidney cancer. V is TRBV5-5 and J is TRBJ2-1; no clear D gene. The sample in question was CD4+ or CD8+ T cells sorted from blood, obtained in a trial of the OX40 agonist ivuxolimab. DNA of the CDR3: TGTGCCAGCAGCTTGGGAGAATACAATGAGCAGTTCTTC. Translated, it gives CASSLGEYNEQFF. Full variable domain (outside the CDR3, taken from reference TRBV5-5 and TRBJ2-1): DAGVTQSPTHLIKTRGQQVTLRCSPISGHKSVSWYQQVLGQGPQFIFQYYEKEERGRGNFPDRFSARQFPNYSSELNVNALLLGDSALYLCASSLGEYNEQFFGPGTRLTVL.